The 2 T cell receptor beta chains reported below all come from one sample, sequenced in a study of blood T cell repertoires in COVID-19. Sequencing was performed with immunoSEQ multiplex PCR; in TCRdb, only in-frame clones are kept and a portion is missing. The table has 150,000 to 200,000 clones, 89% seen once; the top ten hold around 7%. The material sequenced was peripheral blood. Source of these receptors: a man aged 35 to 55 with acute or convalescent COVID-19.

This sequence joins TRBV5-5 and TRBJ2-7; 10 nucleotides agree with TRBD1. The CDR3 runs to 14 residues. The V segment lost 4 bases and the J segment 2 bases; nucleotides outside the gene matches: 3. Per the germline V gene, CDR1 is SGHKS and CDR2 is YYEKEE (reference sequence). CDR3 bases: TGTGCCAGCAGCCTCGGGACAGGGGCCTACGAGCAGTACTTC. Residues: CASSLGTGAYEQYF.

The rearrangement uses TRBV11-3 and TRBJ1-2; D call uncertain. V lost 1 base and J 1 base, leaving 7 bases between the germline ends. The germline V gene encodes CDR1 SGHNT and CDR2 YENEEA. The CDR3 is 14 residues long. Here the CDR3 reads CASSLGPNNYGYTF. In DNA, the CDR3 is TGTGCCAGCAGCTTAGGGCCCAATAACTATGGCTACACCTTC. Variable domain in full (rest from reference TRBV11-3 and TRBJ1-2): EAGVVQSPRYKIIEKKQPVAFWCNPISGHNTLYWYLQNLGQGPELLIRYENEEAVDDSQLPKDRFSAERLKGVDSTLKIQPAELGDSAVYLCASSLGPNNYGYTFGSGTRLTVV.